A single sample is the source of the 22 T cell receptor beta chains below, sequenced in a study of tumor-infiltrating lymphocytes in primary liver carcinoma. From unsorted bulk tissue weighing about 20-31 mg, DNA and RNA were co-extracted. From approximately 500 ng total RNA, TCR beta cDNA was generated with a primer in the constant region. Employing slightly modified ARM-PCR, three nested multiplex PCR rounds were run, and these gave rise to the TCR beta libraries. TRBV1-TRBV30 forward primers and a C-beta reverse primer were used in the first two PCR rounds, which each ran for nine to ten cycles. One entry per CDR3 protein results from TCRdb running MiXCR on the multiplex PCR reads. The top ten hold roughly 15% of the sample, which has approximately 73,000 distinct CDR3 sequences, about 64% seen once. Input material: liver tumor tissue from sampling region 4. The subset is: tumor region T4, right-lateral pole. The receptors come from a woman in her sixties with primary liver carcinoma and hepatitis B virus infection.

This clonotype was found once. A read error may produce the germline difference seen at one junction end. V gene TRBV6-5 combines with J gene TRBJ2-1, with D tentatively TRBD1 (6 bases). The CDR3 sequence is 13 residues long. CDR1 is MNHEY, CDR2 SVGAGI, per germline. The CDR3 reads CACSSLRGNEQLF. Here the CDR3 DNA reads TGTGCCTGCAGCTCCCTTAGGGGGAATGAACAGCTCTTC.

This clonotype was recorded a few times. A junction boundary mismatches the germline segment, possibly from a read error. The gene calls are TRBV11-2 and TRBJ1-2; no definite D call. This CDR3 has 15 amino acids. Germline loops: CDR1 SGHAT, CDR2 FQNNGV. DNA for the CDR3: TGTACCAGCATGAACACAATGGACCCAGACCATGGCTACACCTTC. Encoded protein: CTSMNTMDPDHGYTF.

On this clonotype: A much larger clone is a single base away; this may be a read error. The chain links TRBV7-9 to TRBJ2-4; D is possibly TRBD2 (6 bases). This CDR3 region has 13 residues. In germline, CDR1 is SEHNR, CDR2 FQNEAQ (reference sequence). DNA of the CDR3: TGTGCATCCGTCGGGGGAGCCAAAAACATTCAGTACTTC. It is translated as CASVGGAKNIQYF.

This clonotype appeared many times. The CDR3 sequence: CASSAATGSADTQYF. The DNA for the CDR3 is TGCGCCAGCAGCGCCGCCACAGGGTCCGCAGATACGCAGTATTTT. The chain employs TRBV5-1 and TRBJ2-3; D may be TRBD1 (6 bases). This CDR3 comprises 15 residues. V lost 4 bases to trimming and J lost 4 bases, with 16 bases between them. Germline CDR1 reads SGHRS; CDR2 reads YFSETQ.

Comment on this clonotype: Sequence at one end of the junction differs from germline and may be a read error. The chain uses TRBV5-5 and TRBJ2-5; D uncertain. Germline V gene lookup returns CDR1 SGHKS and CDR2 YYEKEE (reference sequence). The CDR3 has 15 residues. The CDR3 DNA sequence: TGTGCCAGCAGCTTTGGATTCGTGAACCAAGATACCCAGTACTTC. It encodes CASSFGFVNQDTQYF.

This clonotype was counted a few times. The gene calls are TRBV29-1 and TRBJ1-2; the D is unclear. This CDR3 is built from 11 residues. Per the germline V gene, CDR1 is SQVTM and CDR2 is ANQGSEA. The ends were cut back, 6 bases at V and 9 bases at J, with 14 bases in the middle. Here the CDR3 reads CSVARESSYTF. CDR3 DNA: TGCAGCGTCGCACGGGAGTCTAGCTACACCTTC.

The table lists this clonotype with a count of one. The junction departs from the called germline gene at one end, perhaps through a read error. The gene calls are TRBV28 and TRBJ2-1; D unresolved. The CDR3 length is 11 residues. From germline, CDR1 is MDHEN and CDR2 SYDVKM. CDR3 protein: CVSSLPLVQFF. Written as DNA, the CDR3 is TGTGTCAGCAGTTTGCCCCTTGTGCAGTTCTTC.

The sample holds many counts of this clonotype. The gene calls are TRBV7-9 and TRBJ2-3; D not resolved. From germline, CDR1 is SEHNR and CDR2 FQNEAQ (reference sequence). The V end lost 2 bases, the J end lost 4 bases, and 10 bases lay between the germline ends. The CDR3 totals 14 residues. In DNA form, the CDR3 reads TGTGCCAGCAGCTTACCTGGGATGGCAGATACGCAGTATTTT. Its translation: CASSLPGMADTQYF.

The chain employs TRBV11-2 and TRBJ2-5; 7 bases line up with TRBD2. Trimming cost V 5 bases and J 2 bases; bases outside gene matches: 11. This CDR3 contains 16 residues. Germline loops: CDR1 SGHAT, CDR2 FQNNGV. CDR3 in amino acids: CASSPHGGRIQETQYF. The CDR3 DNA sequence: TGTGCCAGCAGCCCCCATGGCGGGAGAATACAAGAGACCCAGTACTTC.

This clonotype was counted at least ten times. The V and J genes are TRBV28 and TRBJ2-2; TRBD1 agrees at 10 bases. CDR3 length: 15 residues. The germline CDR1 and CDR2 sequences are MDHEN and SYDVKM. V shed 6 bases, J shed 5 bases, and the junction held 6 bases outside the gene matches. Here the CDR3 reads CASRGGQGITGELFF. The CDR3, as DNA: TGTGCCAGCAGGGGGGGACAGGGGATTACCGGGGAGCTGTTTTTT. The full variable domain, its missing parts supplied by reference TRBV28 and TRBJ2-2, is DVKVTQSSRYLVKRTGEKVFLECVQDMDHENMFWYRQDPGLGLRLIYFSYDVKMKEKGDIPEGYSVSREKKERFSLILESASTNQTSMYLCASRGGQGITGELFFGEGSRLTVL.

A note on this clonotype: The junction and the germline gene differ at one end; a read error may be behind it. The CDR3 here is CASSFRASIDTQYF. The CDR3 DNA follows: TGTGCCAGTAGCTTCAGGGCTAGCATAGATACACAGTATTTT. The chain joins TRBV11-3 to TRBJ2-3, with D perhaps matching TRBD1 or TRBD2 (5 bases each). The CDR3 runs to 14 residues. Germline CDR1 reads SGHNT; CDR2 reads YENEEA.

Comment on this clonotype: Since no conserved phenylalanine or tryptophan closes the CDR3, a read error is the likely cause. The chain employs TRBV11-2 and TRBJ2-4; D unclear. CDR1 is SGHAT and CDR2 is FQNNGV in the germline V gene. V was shortened by 0 bases and J by 9 bases, with 15 bases between the two germline ends. This CDR3 contains 15 residues. As DNA, the CDR3 is TGTGCCAGCAGCTTAGATGGTTGGTGGCGCGTCATTCAGTACCTC. Translating it yields CASSLDGWWRVIQYL.

In regard to this clonotype: The conserved closing phenylalanine or tryptophan is absent in this CDR3, likely reflecting a read error. The chain couples TRBV6-1 to TRBJ2-6; 7 bases map to TRBD1. The germline CDR1 and CDR2 sequences are MNHNS and SASEGT. This CDR3 has 17 residues. CDR3 nucleotide sequence: TGTGCCACCACAGGGGCGCAAACCCTCTCTGGGACCAACGTCCTGACTCTC. This translates into CATTGAQTLSGTNVLTL.

As for this clonotype: At one of its ends the junction is not consistent with the germline gene, which may arise from a read error. This sequence joins TRBV6-2 or TRBV6-3 and TRBJ1-5, with unresolved D. The CDR3 contains 12 residues. Germline CDR1 and CDR2: MNHEY and SVGEGT. The CDR3 nucleotides are TGTGCCAGCAGTTACATGCATCAGCCCCATCATTTT. Protein sequence: CASSYMHQPHHF.

Comments on this clonotype: At one end the junction does not follow the germline gene, possibly because of a read error. The rearrangement links TRBV12-3 or TRBV12-4 to TRBJ1-6; D is undetermined. CDR3 length: 15 amino acids. The chain's CDR3 is CASSRTETVNSLLHF. The CDR3 DNA reads TGTGCCAGCAGTCGCACCGAGACGGTGAACTCACTCCTCCACTTT.

Concerning this clonotype itself: The junction departs from germline at one end; a sequencing error may be responsible. J is TRBJ1-6 and V is TRBV6-6, with TRBD1 matching over 7 bases. This CDR3 has 15 residues. Germline CDR1 is MNHNY and CDR2 is SVGAGI (reference sequence). In DNA form, the CDR3 reads TGTGCCAACAGTTACCAAACAGGGGAGCATTCACTCCTCCACTTT. Its translation is CANSYQTGEHSLLHF.

V is TRBV5-4 and J is TRBJ2-1, with D possibly TRBD2 on 6 matching bases. The V and J ends lost 1 base and 4 bases respectively, with 15 bases between them. This CDR3 comprises 16 residues. The germline gives CDR1 SGHNT, CDR2 YYREEE (reference sequence). This CDR3 is CASSLQLAGGYNEQFF. The DNA for the CDR3 is TGTGCCAGCAGCTTGCAGCTGGCTGGAGGGTACAATGAGCAGTTCTTC.

As concerns this clonotype: A read error is possible here, since a much larger clone lies one base away. The chain combines TRBV5-4 with TRBJ2-1; 10 nucleotides agree with TRBD2. Trimming removed 4 bases from V and 7 bases from J; junction bases left unmatched: 17. Per the germline V gene, CDR1 is SGHNT and CDR2 is YYREEE (reference sequence). This CDR3 is 18 amino acids long. CDR3 sequence: CASSISTIAGGKGNEQFF. CDR3 in DNA: TGTGCCAGCAGCATCAGTACCATAGCGGGAGGTAAGGGGAATGAGCAGTTCTTC. The full variable domain, in which reference TRBV5-4 and TRBJ2-1 provide the parts outside the CDR3, is ETGVTQSPTHLIKTRGQQVTLRCSSQSGHNTVSWYQQALGQGPQFIFQYYREEENGRGNFPPRFSGLQFPNYSSELNVNALELDDSALYLCASSISTIAGGKGNEQFFGPGTRLTVL.

Comment on this clonotype: Being one base from a much bigger clone, this may be a read error. The gene calls are TRBV28 and TRBJ2-7, with D maybe TRBD2 (7 bases). There are 17 residues in the CDR3. Trimming removed 6 bases from V and 2 bases from J, with 23 bases in between. Per germline, CDR1 MDHEN and CDR2 SYDVKM. The CDR3 bases are TGTGCCAGCAGCTCCCTTGAGGGGGGGAAGAGCACCTACGAGCAGTACTTC. Amino acids: CASSSLEGGKSTYEQYF.

In regard to this clonotype: The junction departs from germline at one end; a sequencing error may be responsible. This chain links TRBV11-2 with TRBJ2-5; unclear D gene. Germline-derived CDR1 and CDR2 are SGHAT and FQNNGV. The CDR3 has 13 residues. The chain's CDR3 is CASSKVSEETQYF. The CDR3 coding sequence is TGTGCCAGCAGCAAGGTGTCAGAGGAGACCCAATACTTC.

The J gene is TRBJ1-5, the V gene TRBV12-3 or TRBV12-4, with 8 nucleotides matching TRBD1. Losses at the gene ends were 5 bases for V and 1 base for J; bases not matched to a gene: 13. The CDR3 sequence is 18 residues long. CDR3 amino acids: CASSTGGPSGTSNQPQHF. CDR3 nucleotide sequence: TGTGCCAGCAGTACAGGGGGTCCGTCGGGTACGAGCAATCAGCCCCAGCATTTT.

With respect to this clonotype: One end of the junction fails to match germline, which may point to a read error. The chain is built from TRBV6-1 and TRBJ2-7; possible D gene TRBD2, 5 bases. The CDR3 runs to 14 residues. Germline values: CDR1 MNHNS, CDR2 SASEGT. The CDR3 DNA reads TGTGCCAGCAGTGACGCCTTTGCTAGCAGCGAGCAATACTTC. Its translation: CASSDAFASSEQYF.